These 24 T cell receptor beta chains share one sample of origin, sequenced in a study of blood T cell repertoires in COVID-19. Using immunoSEQ multiplex PCR, the repertoire was profiled, and TCRdb retains in-frame clones only, with some absent. Of about 190,000 clones in the sample, roughly 84% were seen once. Sequencing was performed on peripheral blood. The receptors shown here come from a human donor in a cohort sampled during active COVID-19.

The genes are TRBV5-1 and TRBJ2-5; 9 bases fit TRBD1. The CDR3 length is 14 residues. Germline assignment: CDR1 SGHRS and CDR2 YFSETQ. The V segment lost 3 bases and the J segment 5 bases; nucleotides outside the gene matches: 5. The DNA for the CDR3 is TGCGCCAGCAGCTGGGGGACAGGGAGGGAGACCCAGTACTTC. Translating it yields CASSWGTGRETQYF.

The chain links TRBV24-1 to TRBJ2-2; D gene uncertain. V lost 6 bases, J lost 5 bases, and 18 bases lay in between. Germline CDR1 is KGHDR and CDR2 is SFDVKD. This CDR3 comprises 16 residues. The CDR3 loop reads CATSSAAGQTTGELFF. CDR3 DNA sequence: TGTGCCACCAGTTCCGCTGCAGGCCAAACAACCGGGGAGCTGTTTTTT.

The chain couples TRBV11-2 to TRBJ1-4, with D possibly matching TRBD1 (6 bases). CDR1 is SGHAT, CDR2 FQNNGV, per germline. Trimming cost V 4 bases and J 4 bases, with 13 bases left between them. CDR3 length equals 15 residues. CDR3 sequence (DNA): TGTGCCAGCAGCTCGTTGGGGGCCAGTAATGAAAAACTGTTTTTT. Its translation: CASSSLGASNEKLFF.

The chain combines TRBV12-3 or TRBV12-4 with TRBJ1-5; perhaps TRBD1 as D (5 bases). Trimming took 6 bases from V and 4 from J, leaving 10 bases between them. The CDR3 contains 13 residues. This CDR3 is CASRAGGNQPQHF. CDR3 sequence (DNA): TGTGCCAGCAGGGCGGGGGGGAATCAGCCCCAGCATTTT.

Ten or more counts support this clone. This chain uses TRBV7-9 with TRBJ2-7, with a tentative D call TRBD1 (7 bases). The germline V gene encodes CDR1 SEHNR and CDR2 FQNEAQ (reference sequence). The CDR3 has 13 residues. Trimming stripped 5 bases from V and 6 bases from J, with 14 bases between. CDR3: CASSPRGQTEQYV. CDR3 nucleotides: TGTGCCAGCAGCCCGCGGGGACAGACCGAGCAGTACGTC.

The rearrangement links TRBV19 to TRBJ1-1; D is perhaps TRBD1 (6 bases). CDR1 is LNHDA, CDR2 SQIVND, per germline (reference sequence). V lost 3 bases, J lost 0 bases, and 17 bases lay in between. The CDR3 sequence is 17 residues long. CDR3 region: CASSIRTALTMNTEAFF. The CDR3 DNA reads TGTGCCAGTAGTATTAGGACAGCGCTAACAATGAACACTGAAGCTTTCTTT.

The V and J genes are TRBV18 and TRBJ1-1; D not certain. Germline values: CDR1 KGHSH, CDR2 LQKENI. The CDR3 is 12 residues long. The germline V and J ends were trimmed by 2 bases and 7 bases, with 8 bases remaining between them. The CDR3 spells CASSPATSEAFF. The CDR3 DNA reads TGTGCCAGCTCACCAGCAACAAGTGAAGCTTTCTTT. The complete variable domain, with remaining parts taken from reference TRBV18 and TRBJ1-1, reads NAGVMQNPRHLVRRRGQEARLRCSPMKGHSHVYWYRQLPEEGLKFMVYLQKENIIDESGMPKERFSAEFPKEGPSILRIQQVVRGDSAAYFCASSPATSEAFFGQGTRLTVV.

The chain's CDR3 is CASSLVGGGPYPYEQYF. Here the CDR3 DNA reads TGTGCCAGCAGCTTAGTAGGCGGGGGTCCCTACCCCTACGAGCAGTACTTC. The chain combines TRBV7-8 with TRBJ2-7; 7 nucleotides line up with TRBD2. CDR1 is SGHVS, CDR2 FQNEAQ, per germline. The V segment lost 1 base and the J segment 2 bases; nucleotides outside the gene matches: 11. The CDR3 runs 17 residues.

The rearrangement joins TRBV7-3 to TRBJ2-3, with a possible D match to TRBD2 (5 bases). This CDR3 is built from 14 residues. Germline V gene lookup returns CDR1 SGHTA and CDR2 FQGTGA. V was cut by 4 bases and J by 5 bases, with 13 bases left in between. This CDR3 is CASSYYARGDTQYF. Here the CDR3 DNA reads TGTGCCAGCAGCTACTATGCCCGGGGAGATACGCAGTATTTT. Full variable domain (remainder filled in from reference TRBV7-3 and TRBJ2-3): GAGVSQTPSNKVTEKGKYVELRCDPISGHTALYWYRQSLGQGPEFLIYFQGTGAADDSGLPNDRFFAVRPEGSVSTLKIQRTERGDSAVYLCASSYYARGDTQYFGPGTRLTVL.

The chain joins TRBV5-1 to TRBJ2-3, with TRBD2 matching over 9 bases. This CDR3 region has 14 residues. J gave up 6 bases and V 4 bases, and 6 bases lay outside the gene matches. CDR1 and CDR2 (germline): SGHRS, YFSETQ. The CDR3 DNA is TGCGCCAGCAGCGCGGCGGGAGGGGTGGATACGCAGTATTTT. It specifies CASSAAGGVDTQYF.

V usage is TRBV14 and J usage is TRBJ1-6; TRBD1 agrees at 7 bases. This CDR3 comprises 14 residues. The J segment lost 8 bases and the V segment lost 1 base, leaving 2 bases of the junction unmatched. Germline CDR1 reads SGHDN; CDR2 reads FVKESK. The CDR3 reads CASSQVGGYSPLHF. The CDR3 DNA follows: TGTGCCAGCAGCCAAGTAGGGGGCTATTCACCCCTCCACTTT.

The rearrangement links TRBV12-2 to TRBJ1-5. TRBV12-2 is termed a pseudogene. CDR3 length: 13 amino acids. The CDR3 loop reads CASRLGVNQPQHF. Written as DNA, the CDR3 is TGTGCAAGTCGCTTAGGAGTTAATCAGCCCCAGCATTTT.

Comment on this clone: The same CDR3 is also encoded by other DNA sequences in this sample. The rearrangement joins TRBV24-1 to TRBJ2-1; tentative D call: TRBD1 (5 bases). CDR1 and CDR2 (germline): KGHDR, SFDVKD. V was trimmed by 5 bases and J by 1 base, leaving 8 bases between them. CDR3 length equals 14 residues. The DNA of the CDR3 is TGTGCCACCAGTGGGCAGGGTTCCTACAATGAGCAGTTCTTC. Protein: CATSGQGSYNEQFF.

The chain employs TRBV12-3 or TRBV12-4 and TRBJ1-1; TRBD1 matches at 9 bases. J lost 10 bases, V lost 3 bases, and 6 bases had no gene match. CDR3 size: 13 residues. In nucleotides, the CDR3 is TGTGCCAGCAGTTTTAGGGGACAGGGCACAGCTTTCTTT. The encoded protein is CASSFRGQGTAFF.

The rearrangement joins TRBV5-1 to TRBJ1-1; 8 bases agree with TRBD1. V dropped 4 bases and J dropped 1; count of bases not matched to a gene: 3. Per the germline V gene, CDR1 is SGHRS and CDR2 is YFSETQ. This CDR3 contains 14 residues. This chain's CDR3 is CASSTTGGNTEAFF. Written as DNA, the CDR3 is TGCGCCAGCAGCACCACAGGGGGGAACACTGAAGCTTTCTTT.

The rearrangement links TRBV4-2 to TRBJ1-1; 10 positions agree with TRBD1. Germline V gene lookup returns CDR1 LGHNA and CDR2 YNFKEQ. V shed 5 bases, J shed 4 bases, and the junction held 13 bases outside the gene matches. The CDR3 consists of 17 residues. CDR3 sequence: CASSDRDRGPSGTEAFF. In DNA, the CDR3 is TGTGCCAGCAGCGACCGGGACAGGGGCCCCTCGGGCACTGAAGCTTTCTTT.

The V call is TRBV5-4, the J call TRBJ1-1; TRBD1 is a possible D gene (5 bases). The V end lost 4 bases, the J end lost 3 bases, and 16 bases lay between the germline ends. This CDR3 is built from 15 residues. Germline V gene data show CDR1 as SGHNT and CDR2 as YYREEE (reference sequence). The CDR3 loop is CASSRPGGSDTEAFF. The CDR3 DNA is TGTGCCAGCAGCCGACCCGGGGGGTCGGACACTGAAGCTTTCTTT. The entire variable domain, with the rest obtained from reference TRBV5-4 and TRBJ1-1, is as follows: ETGVTQSPTHLIKTRGQQVTLRCSSQSGHNTVSWYQQALGQGPQFIFQYYREEENGRGNFPPRFSGLQFPNYSSELNVNALELDDSALYLCASSRPGGSDTEAFFGQGTRLTVV.

This clone was seen a single time. The CDR3 sequence: CASSLPGTANSPLHF. The CDR3 nucleotides read TGTGCCAGCAGCTTGCCCGGGACAGCTAATTCACCCCTCCACTTT. J is TRBJ1-6 and V is TRBV5-5, with 7 bases identical to TRBD1. CDR3 length: 15 amino acids. V lost 1 base to trimming and J lost 6 bases; unmatched junction nucleotides: 4. Germline V CDR1 and CDR2: SGHKS, YYEKEE (reference sequence).

In DNA, the CDR3 is TGTGCCAGTAGTGTGGGGGGGCGAGAGACCCAGTACTTC. Its translation is CASSVGGRETQYF. The chain uses TRBV19 and TRBJ2-5, with TRBD2 as a possible D gene (7 bases). This CDR3 is 13 amino acids long. Germline V gives CDR1 LNHDA, CDR2 SQIVND (reference sequence). Trimming took 5 bases from V and 4 from J, leaving 11 bases between them.

The genes are TRBV5-1 and TRBJ1-4, with unresolved D. The V end was cut by 3 bases, the J end by 8 bases, with 14 bases between. CDR1 and CDR2 (germline): SGHRS, YFSETQ. The length of the CDR3 is 14 residues. CDR3: CASSSGEIGEKLFF. CDR3 DNA: TGCGCCAGCAGCTCGGGAGAAATCGGAGAAAAACTGTTTTTT.

The rearrangement joins TRBV11-2 to TRBJ2-1, with a possible D match to TRBD2 (5 bases). The V end was cut by 1 base, the J end by 1 base, with 5 bases between. The CDR3 is 14 residues long. Germline assignment: CDR1 SGHAT and CDR2 FQNNGV. CDR3 amino acids: CASSLAGSYNEQFF. In DNA form, the CDR3 reads TGTGCCAGCAGCTTAGCGGGATCCTACAATGAGCAGTTCTTC.

This clone showed up just once. The chain couples TRBV12-3 or TRBV12-4 to TRBJ1-2; D is unresolved. The CDR3 totals 13 residues. V lost 1 base to trimming and J lost 4 bases, with 7 bases between them. DNA for the CDR3: TGTGCCAGCAGTTTAGATCCCCGCTATGGCTACACCTTC. It codes for CASSLDPRYGYTF.

This clone was detected once. The V and J genes are TRBV19 and TRBJ2-5; maybe TRBD2 (5 bases). This CDR3 is built from 13 residues. Germline V gene lookup returns CDR1 LNHDA and CDR2 SQIVND (reference sequence). Trimming removed 6 bases at V and 5 bases at J, with 13 bases between. CDR3 sequence reads: CASRPRGMETQYF. Here the CDR3 DNA reads TGTGCCAGTAGACCCCGAGGGATGGAGACCCAGTACTTC.

The rearrangement joins TRBV6-5 to TRBJ1-1; possible D gene TRBD1, 5 bases. The germline V and J ends were trimmed by 8 bases and 2 bases, with 18 bases remaining between them. Germline CDR1 reads MNHEY; CDR2 reads SVGAGI. CDR3 length: 15 residues. CDR3 protein: CASLSLTVPNTEAFF. Here the CDR3 DNA reads TGTGCCAGCTTATCCTTGACAGTACCCAACACTGAAGCTTTCTTT.